This is a list of T cell receptor beta chains from one sample in a study of T cell repertoires in cytomegalovirus infection. Each CDR3 protein is one row after TCRdb ran MiXCR on the reads. The top ten clones hold 2.5% to 3.5% of a sample with under 850,000 distinct CDR3 sequences, 35% to 45% of them seen once. Sequenced: PBMCs. The receptors stem from a human donor in good health (CMV status not recorded). Some clones in this sample may be carry-over from other donors' samples. Each CDR3 is given with its conserved first and last residue. D genes are given only for firm matches. Clone size is shown for a subset of rows, as once, few, many or a class of expanded clone.

J: TRBJ2-7
size: .
D: .
V: TRBV7-2
DNA: TGTGCCAGCAGCTTATCCTCCGGGGCAGCGTACGAGCAGTACTTC
CDR3: CASSLSSGAAYEQYF

J: TRBJ2-7
size: .
D: .
V: TRBV7-8
DNA: TGTGCCAGCAGCCTACTCAGGGGTGACTCCTACGAGCAGTACTTC
CDR3: CASSLLRGDSYEQYF

J: TRBJ1-4
size: .
D: .
V: TRBV3-1
DNA: TGTGCCAGCAGCCAAGATTTTGCTAATGAAAAACTGTTTTTT
CDR3: CASSQDFANEKLFF

J: TRBJ1-5
size: few
D: .
V: TRBV12-3/TRBV12-4
DNA: TGTGCCAGCAGTCCCACCCCAGGCAATCAGCCCCAGCATTTT
CDR3: CASSPTPGNQPQHF

J: TRBJ1-2
size: few
D: .
V: TRBV5-1
DNA: TGCGCCAGCAGCCAACTGAGTTTTTATGGCTACACCTTC
CDR3: CASSQLSFYGYTF

J: TRBJ1-5
size: few
D: TRBD1
V: TRBV30
DNA: TGTGCCTGGAGCCCATTCTTCGACAGGGGAGGCGAGCAGCCCCAGCATTTT
CDR3: CAWSPFFDRGGEQPQHF

J: TRBJ2-1
size: .
D: .
V: TRBV12-3/TRBV12-4
DNA: TGTGCCAGCAGCGTTAGCTGGCGAACCTCCTACAATGAGCAGTTCTTC
CDR3: CASSVSWRTSYNEQFF

J: TRBJ1-2
size: .
D: .
V: TRBV7-8
DNA: TGTGCCAGCAGCTTAGCCGGCCTGGGCTATGGCTACACCTTC
CDR3: CASSLAGLGYGYTF

J: TRBJ2-2
size: few
D: .
V: TRBV10-3
DNA: TGTGCCATCAGTGACAGGGATGGGACCGGGGAGCTGTTTTTT
CDR3: CAISDRDGTGELFF

J: TRBJ2-1
size: .
D: TRBD2
V: TRBV25-1
DNA: TGTGCCAGCAAGGAAACACCGGGACTAGCGGGAGTACTCTCCTACAATGAGCAGTTCTTC
CDR3: CASKETPGLAGVLSYNEQFF

J: TRBJ1-3
size: .
D: .
V: TRBV5-4
DNA: TGTGCCAGCAGCACCGGGGACACTTTCTTCTCTGGAAACACCATATATTTT
CDR3: CASSTGDTFFSGNTIYF

J: TRBJ2-6
size: .
D: TRBD1
V: TRBV19
DNA: TGTGCCAGTAGACCGGTACAGGGGGCAAATGGGGCCAACGTCCTGACTTTC
CDR3: CASRPVQGANGANVLTF

J: TRBJ1-1
size: .
D: TRBD1
V: TRBV27
DNA: TGTGCCAGCAGTTTACCGGACAGGTGGAACACTGAAGCTTTCTTT
CDR3: CASSLPDRWNTEAFF

J: TRBJ2-7
size: .
D: TRBD2
V: TRBV3-1
DNA: TGTGCCAGCAGCAGGTACCCGGGACTAGCGGGAGGAATGACCTACGAGCAGTACTTC
CDR3: CASSRYPGLAGGMTYEQYF